This T cell receptor (beta chain) was sequenced for a study of PD-1 blockade in mismatch repair-deficient tumors. Study in general: Patients had more than ten mismatch repair-deficient cancer types, all previously treated and progressing. Findings and caveats of the study: Tumor-resident clones, often absent from pretreatment blood, expanded after pembrolizumab and then contracted.

Here immunoSEQ multiplex PCR was the method, and the copy in TCRdb shows in-frame clones only, minus some. The table shows around 100,000 clones, with about 79% occurring only once. The CDR3 extends over 16 amino acids. Trimming cost V 0 bases and J 3 bases, with 15 bases left between them. In germline, CDR1 is GTSNPN, CDR2 SVGIG (reference sequence). All patients were mismatch repair deficient, assessed by either PCR or immunohistochemistry. A few pembrolizumab responders had their TCRs sequenced. In regard to this clone: Its matching antigen is unknown.

The receptor's source is an adult with mismatch repair-deficient cancer. This rearrangement joins TRBV30 to TRBJ1-3; weak D call: TRBD1 (6 bases). Sample: peripheral blood, taken less than 37 weeks after starting pembrolizumab. Here the CDR3 reads CAWSVLTGLFGNTIYF. For the CDR3, the DNA is TGTGCCTGGAGTGTACTTACAGGGCTGTTTGGAAACACCATATATTTT.